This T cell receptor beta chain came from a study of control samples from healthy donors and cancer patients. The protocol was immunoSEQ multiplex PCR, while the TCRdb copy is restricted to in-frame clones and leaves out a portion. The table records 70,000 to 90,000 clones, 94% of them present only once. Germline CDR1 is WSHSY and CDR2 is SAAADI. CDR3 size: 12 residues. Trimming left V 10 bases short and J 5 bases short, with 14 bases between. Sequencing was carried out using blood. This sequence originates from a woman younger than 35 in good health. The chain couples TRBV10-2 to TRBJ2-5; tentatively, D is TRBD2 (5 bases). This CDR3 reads CATMLGSETQYF. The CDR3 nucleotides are TGCGCCACCATGCTGGGGAGCGAGACCCAGTACTTC.